Following are 12 T cell receptor beta chains from one sample sequenced in a study of spatial heterogeneity in lung cancer. TCRdb itself ran the 5' RACE reads through MiXCR, one entry per CDR3 protein. The sample records 20,000 or so distinct CDR3 sequences, approximately 11% being singletons. The time point is: blood at routine non-recurrence follow-up after resection. This specimen was PBMCs, taken at follow-up. The receptors originated from a female donor with early-stage non-small cell lung cancer.

The chain uses TRBV4-2 and TRBJ1-1; D is ambiguous. Deletions cut 0 bases from V and 0 bases from J, with 8 bases between. The germline CDR1 and CDR2 sequences are LGHNA and YNFKEQ. The CDR3 totals 15 residues. The DNA of the CDR3 is TGTGCCAGCAGCCAAGATCAGAACATGAACACTGAAGCTTTCTTT. It encodes CASSQDQNMNTEAFF.

This clonotype has a count of ten or more. This rearrangement joins TRBV29-1 to TRBJ1-1; D possibly corresponds to TRBD1 (6 bases). Germline CDR1 and CDR2: SQVTM and ANQGSEA. The CDR3 length is 15 residues. V was trimmed by 7 bases and J by 2 bases, leaving 20 bases between them. The CDR3 nucleotides are TGCAGCGGCGATCAGGGGACGTCCTCAAACACTGAAGCTTTCTTT. Its protein product is CSGDQGTSSNTEAFF.

Notes on this clonotype: The missing conserved phenylalanine or tryptophan at the end of this CDR3 makes a read error likely. The chain joins TRBV5-1 to TRBJ1-1; D is undetermined. CDR3 size: 11 residues. The V end lost 3 bases, the J end lost 8 bases, and 8 bases lay between the germline ends. Per the germline V gene, CDR1 is SGHRS and CDR2 is YFSETQ. CDR3 in DNA: TGCGCCAGCAGCTGGGCGGGGGAAGCTTTCATT. Its protein is CASSWAGEAFI.

This clonotype was counted at least ten times. The chain couples TRBV7-6 to TRBJ2-2, with a weak D call TRBD2 (6 bases). CDR1 SGHVS and CDR2 FNYEAQ come from the germline V gene. The CDR3 totals 15 residues. The V gene lost 5 bases and the J gene lost 5 bases, with 15 bases spanning the gap. DNA for the CDR3: TGTGCCAGCAGCCCGGCGGGACTCCGAACCGGGGAGCTGTTTTTT. This gives the protein CASSPAGLRTGELFF.

In its sample, this clonotype is medium-sized. The gene calls are TRBV12-3 or TRBV12-4 and TRBJ2-1; no clear D. V was cut by 6 bases and J by 4 bases, with 16 bases left in between. The CDR3 extends over 15 amino acids. The CDR3 loop is CASRRQATLYNEQFF. The CDR3 coding sequence is TGTGCCAGCAGGAGGCAGGCGACCTTATACAATGAGCAGTTCTTC.

This clonotype was seen at least ten times. V gene TRBV7-9 combines with J gene TRBJ2-1; unclear D gene. V lost 1 base and J 6 bases, leaving 7 bases between the germline ends. Looked up from germline, CDR1 is SEHNR and CDR2 is FQNEAQ (reference sequence). The CDR3 contains 13 residues. CDR3 amino acids: CASSLGIINEQFF. Written as DNA, the CDR3 is TGTGCCAGCAGCTTAGGAATCATCAATGAGCAGTTCTTC.

This clonotype was recorded at least ten times. V is TRBV20-1 and J is TRBJ1-5; D not resolved. The CDR3 spans 13 residues. V was trimmed by 6 bases and J by 5 bases, leaving 14 bases between them. Germline CDR1 reads DFQATT; CDR2 reads SNEGSKA (reference sequence). The CDR3 sequence: CSAGVNWDQPQHF. CDR3 DNA sequence: TGCAGTGCCGGAGTGAATTGGGATCAGCCCCAGCATTTT.

The gene calls are TRBV11-2 and TRBJ2-5, with 14 bases matching TRBD2. The germline gives CDR1 SGHAT, CDR2 FQNNGV. This CDR3 has 16 amino acids. Germline trimming cut 5 bases from V and 1 base from J; bases unmatched to any gene: 3. CDR3 nucleotides: TGTGCCAGCAGCATTGGACTAGCGGGAGGCCAAGAGACCCAGTACTTC. This encodes CASSIGLAGGQETQYF.

This clonotype was recorded many times. The gene calls are TRBV24-1 and TRBJ1-4, with a tentative D call TRBD1 (5 bases). Trimming stripped 1 base from V and 3 bases from J, with 8 bases between. CDR1 and CDR2 (germline): KGHDR, SFDVKD. CDR3 length equals 15 residues. CDR3 DNA sequence: TGTGCCACCAGTGATTTTAGGGGTCCTAATGAAAAACTGTTTTTT. As protein: CATSDFRGPNEKLFF.

The chain recombines TRBV7-9 with TRBJ1-6, with D hard to call. Germline V gene data show CDR1 as SEHNR and CDR2 as FQNEAQ (reference sequence). V gave up 1 base and J gave up 8 bases, with 9 bases separating them. The CDR3 spans 14 residues. The CDR3 coding sequence is TGTGCCAGCAGCTTAGGGCAGACTTATTCACCCCTCCACTTT. Amino acids: CASSLGQTYSPLHF. The full variable domain, rest sourced from reference TRBV7-9 and TRBJ1-6, is DTGVSQNPRHKITKRGQNVTFRCDPISEHNRLYWYRQTLGQGPEFLTYFQNEAQLEKSRLLSDRFSAERPKGSFSTLEIQRTEQGDSAMYLCASSLGQTYSPLHFGNGTRLTVT.

This clonotype was counted many times. The chain joins TRBV19 to TRBJ1-2, with 7 bases aligning to TRBD1. The CDR3 extends over 15 amino acids. V was clipped by 8 bases and J by 1 base; unmatched bases: 10. Germline CDR1 reads LNHDA; CDR2 reads SQIVND (reference sequence). The chain's CDR3 is CASGQGTANNYGYTF. For the CDR3, the DNA is TGTGCCAGTGGGCAGGGGACAGCGAATAACTATGGCTACACCTTC.

There are many counts of this clonotype. This chain joins TRBV6-6 and TRBJ2-1; D remains unclear. The CDR3 covers 14 residues. Between the trimmed V and J ends, which lost 7 bases and 5 bases, there was a span of 15 bases. Germline CDR1 reads MNHNY; CDR2 reads SVGAGI (reference sequence). The CDR3 is CASTPPTAHNEQFF. The CDR3 bases are TGTGCCAGCACCCCCCCTACGGCACACAATGAGCAGTTCTTC.